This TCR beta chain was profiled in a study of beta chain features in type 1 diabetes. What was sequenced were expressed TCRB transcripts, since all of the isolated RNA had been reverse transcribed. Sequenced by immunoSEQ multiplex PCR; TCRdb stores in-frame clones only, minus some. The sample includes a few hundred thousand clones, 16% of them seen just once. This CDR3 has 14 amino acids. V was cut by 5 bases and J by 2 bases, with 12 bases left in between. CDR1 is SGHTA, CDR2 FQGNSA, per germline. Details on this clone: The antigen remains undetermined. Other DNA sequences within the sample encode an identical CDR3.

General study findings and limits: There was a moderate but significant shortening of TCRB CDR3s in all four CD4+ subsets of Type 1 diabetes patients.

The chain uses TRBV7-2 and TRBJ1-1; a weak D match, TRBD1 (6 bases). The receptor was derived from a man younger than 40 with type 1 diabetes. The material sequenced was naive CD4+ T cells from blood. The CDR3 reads CASSLTGLNTEAFF. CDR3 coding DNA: TGTGCCAGCAGCCTAACAGGGTTAAACACTGAAGCTTTCTTT.